The rows below give T cell receptor beta chains drawn from one sample of a study of OX40 agonist ivuxolimab in advanced cancers. Some clones are missing from TCRdb's copy, which holds only in-frame ones; the method was immunoSEQ multiplex PCR. The repertoire includes 65,000 to 100,000 clones, about 85% of them detected once, and roughly 3.4% sits in the top ten. This specimen consisted of CD4+ or CD8+ T cells sorted from blood, obtained in a trial of the OX40 agonist ivuxolimab. The receptors were gathered from an adult with an advanced solid tumor such as melanoma, head and neck, liver or kidney cancer. The CDR3 runs from the conserved cysteine through the conserved F or W. The D gene is left open where the match is weak. The size of a clone is reported for some rows only, either as once, few or many, or as a class for expanded clones.

j_call cdr3_length clone_size d_call v_call cdr3_aa cdr3_nt
TRBJ2-5 15 - TRBD2 TRBV9 CASSGPSGRAETQYF TGTGCCAGCAGCGGTCCTAGCGGGAGAGCCGAGACCCAGTACTTC
TRBJ2-1 13 - - TRBV7-8 CASSMASYNEQFF TGTGCCAGCAGCATGGCCTCCTACAATGAGCAGTTCTTC
TRBJ2-7 22 once TRBD2 TRBV4-1 CASSQSPFVSISGRGASYEQYF TGCGCCAGCAGCCAGAGCCCATTTGTCTCAATTAGCGGGAGAGGAGCGTCCTACGAGCAGTACTTC
TRBJ2-7 15 once - TRBV13 CASSLEARGGYEQYF TGTGCCAGCAGCTTAGAGGCTAGGGGGGGCTACGAGCAGTACTTC
TRBJ2-5 13 - TRBD1 TRBV11-2 CASSLGQGETQYF TGTGCCAGCAGCCTGGGACAGGGAGAGACCCAGTACTTC
TRBJ2-5 14 - - TRBV7-3 CASSLDGGGETQYF TGTGCCAGCAGCTTAGATGGGGGTGGGGAGACCCAGTACTTC
TRBJ2-5 15 once - TRBV27 CASSPGTQKRETQYF TGTGCCAGCAGCCCCGGGACCCAAAAGAGGGAGACCCAGTACTTC
TRBJ1-1 12 - - TRBV19 CASSKDRAEAFF TGTGCCAGTAGTAAGGATCGGGCTGAAGCTTTCTTT
TRBJ2-7 14 - - TRBV7-9 CASSGRYKGREQYF TGTGCCAGCAGCGGGCGGTATAAGGGGCGCGAGCAGTACTTC
TRBJ2-7 14 - TRBD1 TRBV7-9 CASHRTGKTYEQYF TGTGCCAGCCACCGGACAGGGAAGACCTACGAGCAGTACTTC
TRBJ2-2 14 few TRBD1 TRBV11-3 CASSPGQGTGELFF TGTGCCAGCAGCCCGGGACAGGGGACCGGGGAGCTGTTTTTT
TRBJ2-5 16 - TRBD2 TRBV29-1 CSVALTSGRSRETQYF TGCAGCGTCGCCCTGACTAGCGGGAGATCCAGGGAGACCCAGTACTTC
TRBJ2-1 14 - TRBD1 TRBV7-9 CASSLGQGYNEQFF TGTGCCAGCAGCCTAGGACAGGGCTACAATGAGCAGTTCTTC
TRBJ2-7 15 - TRBD2 TRBV5-3 CARPYRPGLAHEQYF TGTGCCAGACCCTACAGACCGGGACTAGCCCACGAGCAGTACTTC
TRBJ2-1 17 - TRBD2 TRBV4-3 CASSQVIGRAIMDEQFF TGCGCCAGCAGCCAAGTTATAGGGAGGGCCATTATGGATGAGCAGTTCTTC
TRBJ2-7 17 - TRBD1 TRBV5-8 CASSLVGLRDSSYEQYF TGTGCCAGCAGCTTGGTGGGTCTTAGGGACAGCTCCTACGAGCAGTACTTC
TRBJ2-1 16 - TRBD2 TRBV10-3 CAIQVAGGPDHNEQFF TGTGCCATCCAAGTAGCGGGAGGGCCAGACCACAATGAGCAGTTCTTC
TRBJ1-5 16 - TRBD1 TRBV27 CASSLSGQGSNQPQHF TGTGCCAGCAGTTTATCGGGACAGGGGAGCAATCAGCCCCAGCATTTT
TRBJ2-3 13 once - TRBV15 CATSRDPPDTQYF TGTGCCACCAGCAGAGATCCCCCAGATACGCAGTATTTT
TRBJ2-1 14 - TRBD2 TRBV7-9 CASSWTGRIDEQFF TGTGCCAGCAGCTGGACCGGGAGGATCGATGAGCAGTTCTTC
TRBJ1-2 12 once TRBD1 TRBV28 CASSTTGFDHTF TGTGCCAGCAGCACGACAGGGTTCGATCACACCTTC
TRBJ2-1 16 - - TRBV27 CASSSYRLQGYNEQFF TGTGCCAGCAGTTCCTACCGGCTACAGGGTTACAATGAGCAGTTCTTC
TRBJ2-1 17 - TRBD2 TRBV7-6 CASSLRAGGSSYNEQFF TGTGCCAGCAGCCTGCGAGCGGGCGGGAGCTCCTACAATGAGCAGTTCTTC
TRBJ2-3 15 few TRBD1 TRBV6-6 CASSPGQGVVDTQYF TGTGCCAGCAGTCCCGGACAGGGGGTAGTTGATACGCAGTATTTT
TRBJ1-3 12 - - TRBV9 CASSLLGNTIYF TGTGCCAGCAGCCTCCTAGGAAACACCATATATTTT
TRBJ2-3 11 - - TRBV7-9 CASQRMDTQYF TGTGCCAGCCAGCGTATGGATACGCAGTATTTT
TRBJ2-5 15 - - TRBV6-1 CASSDLSGPGETQYF TGTGCCAGCAGTGATTTGTCCGGGCCTGGGGAGACCCAGTACTTC
TRBJ1-1 13 - TRBD1 TRBV6-5 CASGGTGNTEAFF TGTGCCAGCGGAGGGACAGGCAACACTGAAGCTTTCTTT
TRBJ2-7 14 once - TRBV30 CAWSDAGTIYEQYF TGTGCCTGGAGTGATGCGGGTACGATCTACGAGCAGTACTTC
TRBJ2-5 14 - TRBD1 TRBV25-1 CASSESGGGKTQYF TGTGCCAGCAGTGAATCAGGGGGTGGAAAGACCCAGTACTTC
TRBJ2-5 15 few TRBD2 TRBV9 CASSPGLADQETQYF TGTGCCAGCAGCCCGGGACTAGCGGACCAAGAGACCCAGTACTTC
TRBJ1-6 16 - - TRBV4-2 CASSQDWAGPNSPLHF TGTGCCAGCAGCCAAGACTGGGCAGGGCCTAATTCACCCCTCCACTTT
TRBJ2-7 15 - TRBD1 TRBV5-1 CASSLLGGEGYEQYF TGCGCCAGCAGCCTACTAGGGGGCGAAGGCTACGAGCAGTACTTC
TRBJ2-3 15 - - TRBV30 CAWSPAGRGTDTQYF TGTGCCTGGAGTCCGGCGGGAAGGGGCACAGATACGCAGTATTTT
TRBJ1-1 15 - - TRBV7-8 CASSASGGEGTEAFF TGTGCCAGCAGCGCGAGCGGGGGGGAAGGCACTGAAGCTTTCTTT
TRBJ2-1 11 - - TRBV6-5 CASTKSNEQFF TGTGCCAGCACTAAGAGCAATGAGCAGTTCTTC